Given below is one T cell receptor (beta chain) in context. This entry belongs to a study of monozygotic twins with inflammatory bowel disease. CDR1 and CDR2 from the germline V gene are MDHEN and SYDVKM. The length of the CDR3 is 14 residues. After re-calling the 5' RACE reads, TCRdb lists one entry per CDR3 protein, DNA absent. The table lists 440,000 or so distinct CDR3 sequences. This rearrangement joins TRBV28 to TRBJ2-7. The receptor was isolated from a human donor with ulcerative colitis or Crohn's disease, or a healthy co-twin of an affected twin (not recorded which). Sequenced: blood. The CDR3 protein is CASSPFDFAWEQYF.